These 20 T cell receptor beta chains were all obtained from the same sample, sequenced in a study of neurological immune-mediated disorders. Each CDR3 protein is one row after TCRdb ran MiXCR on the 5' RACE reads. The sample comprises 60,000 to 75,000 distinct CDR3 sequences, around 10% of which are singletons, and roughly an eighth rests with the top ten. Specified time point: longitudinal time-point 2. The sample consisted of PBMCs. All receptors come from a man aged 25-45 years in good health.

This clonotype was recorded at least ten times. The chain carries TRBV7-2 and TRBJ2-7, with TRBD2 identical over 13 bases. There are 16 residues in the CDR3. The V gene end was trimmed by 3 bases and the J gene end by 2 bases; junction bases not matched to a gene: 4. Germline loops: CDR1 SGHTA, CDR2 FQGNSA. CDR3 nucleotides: TGTGCCAGCAGCTTTGGACTAGCGGGAGACCCCTACGAGCAGTACTTC. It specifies CASSFGLAGDPYEQYF.

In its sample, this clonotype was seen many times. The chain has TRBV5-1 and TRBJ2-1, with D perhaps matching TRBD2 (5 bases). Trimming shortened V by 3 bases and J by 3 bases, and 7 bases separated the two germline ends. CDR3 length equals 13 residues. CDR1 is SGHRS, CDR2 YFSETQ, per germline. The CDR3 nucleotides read TGCGCCAGCAGCTCTGAGGGCTACAATGAGCAGTTCTTC. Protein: CASSSEGYNEQFF.

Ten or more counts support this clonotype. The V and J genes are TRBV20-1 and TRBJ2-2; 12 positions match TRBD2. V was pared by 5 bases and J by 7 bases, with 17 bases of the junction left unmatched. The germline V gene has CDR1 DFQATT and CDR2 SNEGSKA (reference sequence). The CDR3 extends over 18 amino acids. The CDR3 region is CSARSPLAGGNPIGELFF. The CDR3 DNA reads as TGCAGTGCTCGTTCTCCACTAGCGGGAGGCAATCCCATCGGGGAGCTGTTTTTT.

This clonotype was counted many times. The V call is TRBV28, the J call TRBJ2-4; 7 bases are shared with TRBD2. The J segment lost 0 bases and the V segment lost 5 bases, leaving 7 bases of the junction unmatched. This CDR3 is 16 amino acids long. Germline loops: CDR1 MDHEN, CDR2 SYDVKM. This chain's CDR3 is CASSSGGGLAKNIQYF. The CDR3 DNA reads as TGTGCCAGCAGTAGTGGGGGGGGGTTAGCCAAAAACATTCAGTACTTC.

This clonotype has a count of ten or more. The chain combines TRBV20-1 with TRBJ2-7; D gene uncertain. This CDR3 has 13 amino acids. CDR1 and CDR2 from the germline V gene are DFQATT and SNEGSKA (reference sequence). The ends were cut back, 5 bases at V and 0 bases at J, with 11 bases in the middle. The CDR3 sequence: CSAELGISYEQYF. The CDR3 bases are TGCAGTGCTGAGCTAGGGATCTCCTACGAGCAGTACTTC.

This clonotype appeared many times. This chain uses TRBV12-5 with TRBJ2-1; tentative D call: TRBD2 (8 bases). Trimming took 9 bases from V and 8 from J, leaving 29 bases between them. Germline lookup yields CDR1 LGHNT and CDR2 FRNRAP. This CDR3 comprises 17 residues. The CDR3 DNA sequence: TGTGCTAGCACAAAGGGGGCGGGAGGCTGGAATTACGATGAGCAGTTCTTC. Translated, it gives CASTKGAGGWNYDEQFF.

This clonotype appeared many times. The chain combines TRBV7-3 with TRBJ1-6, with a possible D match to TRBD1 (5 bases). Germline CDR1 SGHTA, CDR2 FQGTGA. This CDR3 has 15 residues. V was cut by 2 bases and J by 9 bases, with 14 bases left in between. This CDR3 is CASSLYQGSGSPLHF. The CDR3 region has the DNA TGTGCCAGCAGCTTATATCAGGGATCGGGTTCACCCCTCCACTTT.

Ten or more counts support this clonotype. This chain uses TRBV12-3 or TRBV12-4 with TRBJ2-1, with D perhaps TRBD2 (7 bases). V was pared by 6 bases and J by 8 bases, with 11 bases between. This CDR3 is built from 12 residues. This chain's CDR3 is CASSPGGYEQFF. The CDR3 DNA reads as TGTGCCAGCAGCCCGGGGGGCTATGAGCAGTTCTTC.

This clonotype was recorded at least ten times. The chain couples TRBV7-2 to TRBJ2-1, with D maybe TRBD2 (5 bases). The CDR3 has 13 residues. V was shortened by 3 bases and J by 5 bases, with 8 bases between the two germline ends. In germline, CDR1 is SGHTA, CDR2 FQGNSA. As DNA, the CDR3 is TGTGCCAGCAGCTTGTCGAGGGACAATGAGCAGTTCTTC. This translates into CASSLSRDNEQFF.

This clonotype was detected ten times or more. CDR3: CASSTIKAARNKETQYF. Written as DNA, the CDR3 is TGTGCCAGCAGTACAATCAAGGCCGCCCGCAATAAAGAGACCCAGTACTTC. V gene TRBV12-3 or TRBV12-4 combines with J gene TRBJ2-5; D gene uncertain. CDR3 length: 17 amino acids. Trimming left V 5 bases short and J 3 bases short, with 22 bases between.

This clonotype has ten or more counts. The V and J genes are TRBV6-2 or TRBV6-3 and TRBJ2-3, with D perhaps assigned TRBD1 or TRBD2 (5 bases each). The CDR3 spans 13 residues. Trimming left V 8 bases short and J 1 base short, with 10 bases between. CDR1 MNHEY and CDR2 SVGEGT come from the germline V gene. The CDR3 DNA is TGTGCCAGCGGGGCGGGCGGCACAGATACGCAGTATTTT. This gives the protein CASGAGGTDTQYF.

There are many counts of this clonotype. CDR3 bases: TGTGCCAGCAACAGGGATCCCGGGGAGCTGTTTTTT. Its protein product is CASNRDPGELFF. The chain is built from TRBV28 and TRBJ2-2, with a tentative D call TRBD1 (6 bases). This CDR3 comprises 12 residues. Trimming removed 7 bases from V and 6 bases from J, with 9 bases in between. Germline V gives CDR1 MDHEN, CDR2 SYDVKM. The full variable domain, with the rest looked up from reference TRBV28 and TRBJ2-2, is DVKVTQSSRYLVKRTGEKVFLECVQDMDHENMFWYRQDPGLGLRLIYFSYDVKMKEKGDIPEGYSVSREKKERFSLILESASTNQTSMYLCASNRDPGELFFGEGSRLTVL.

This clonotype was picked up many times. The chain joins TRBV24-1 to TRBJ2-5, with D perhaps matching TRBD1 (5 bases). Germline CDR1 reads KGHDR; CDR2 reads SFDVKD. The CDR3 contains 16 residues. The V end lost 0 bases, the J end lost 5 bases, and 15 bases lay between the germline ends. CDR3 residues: CATSDLREGVRETQYF. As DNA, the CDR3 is TGTGCCACCAGTGATTTGCGAGAAGGGGTTCGGGAGACCCAGTACTTC.

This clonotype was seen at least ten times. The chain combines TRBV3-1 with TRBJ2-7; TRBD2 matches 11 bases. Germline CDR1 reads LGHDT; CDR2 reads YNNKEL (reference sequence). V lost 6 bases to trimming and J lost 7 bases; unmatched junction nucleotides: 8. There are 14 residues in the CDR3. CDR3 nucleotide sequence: TGTGCCAGCAGGGATACTAGCGGGAGCGCTGAGCAGTACTTC. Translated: CASRDTSGSAEQYF.

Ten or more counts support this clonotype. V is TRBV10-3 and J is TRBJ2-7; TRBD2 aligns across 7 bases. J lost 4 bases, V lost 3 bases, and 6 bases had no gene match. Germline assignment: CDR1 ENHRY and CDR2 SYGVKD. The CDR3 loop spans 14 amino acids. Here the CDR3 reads CAISDLASGYEQYF. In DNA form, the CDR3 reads TGTGCCATCAGTGACTTGGCTAGCGGTTACGAGCAGTACTTC.

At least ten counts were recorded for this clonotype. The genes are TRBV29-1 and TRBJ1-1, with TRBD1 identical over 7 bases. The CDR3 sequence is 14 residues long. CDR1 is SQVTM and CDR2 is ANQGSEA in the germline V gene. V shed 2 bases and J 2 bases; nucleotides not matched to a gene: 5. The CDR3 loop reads CSVETQGRNTEAFF. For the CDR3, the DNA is TGCAGCGTTGAAACACAGGGGAGAAACACTGAAGCTTTCTTT.

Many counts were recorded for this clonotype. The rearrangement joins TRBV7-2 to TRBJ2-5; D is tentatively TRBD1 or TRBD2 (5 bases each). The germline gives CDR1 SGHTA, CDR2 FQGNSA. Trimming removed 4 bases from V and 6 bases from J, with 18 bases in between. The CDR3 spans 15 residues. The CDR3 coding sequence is TGTGCCAGCAGCTCCATGGGACCAACGGGGCAGACCCAGTACTTC. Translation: CASSSMGPTGQTQYF.

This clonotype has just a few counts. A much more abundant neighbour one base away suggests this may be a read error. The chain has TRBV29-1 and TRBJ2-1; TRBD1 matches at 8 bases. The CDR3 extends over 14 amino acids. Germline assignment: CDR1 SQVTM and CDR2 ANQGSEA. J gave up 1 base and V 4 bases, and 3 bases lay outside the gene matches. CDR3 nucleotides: TGCAGCGTTGGGGGGACAGGATCCTACAATGAGCAGTTCTTC. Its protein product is CSVGGTGSYNEQFF.

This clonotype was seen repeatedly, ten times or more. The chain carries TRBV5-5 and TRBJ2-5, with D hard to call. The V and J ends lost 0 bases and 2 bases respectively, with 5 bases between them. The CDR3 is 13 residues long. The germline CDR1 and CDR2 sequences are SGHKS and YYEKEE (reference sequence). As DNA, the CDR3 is TGTGCCAGCAGCTTGGATCGTCAAGAGACCCAGTACTTC. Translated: CASSLDRQETQYF.

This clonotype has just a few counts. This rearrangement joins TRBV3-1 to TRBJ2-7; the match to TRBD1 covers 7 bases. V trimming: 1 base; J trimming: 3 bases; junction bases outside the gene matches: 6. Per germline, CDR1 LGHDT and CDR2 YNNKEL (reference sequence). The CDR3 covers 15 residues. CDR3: CASSQVEGARYEQYF. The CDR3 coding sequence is TGTGCCAGCAGCCAAGTCGAGGGGGCTCGCTACGAGCAGTACTTC.